This T cell receptor beta chain emerged from a study of OX40 agonist ivuxolimab in advanced cancers. This table comes from immunoSEQ multiplex PCR, and its TCRdb copy is limited to in-frame clones, with some not included. The sample holds roughly 87,000 clones; around 90% are singletons and the top ten take roughly 8.7%. Germline V gene lookup returns CDR1 LNHNV and CDR2 YYDKDF (reference sequence). Unmatched junction bases numbered 8, after V lost 0 bases and J lost 4 bases. The CDR3 consists of 17 residues. This clone occurred once. The J gene is TRBJ2-3, the V gene TRBV15; 9 bases map to TRBD2. The TCR originated in an adult with an advanced solid tumor such as melanoma, head and neck, liver or kidney cancer. The sample here was CD4+ or CD8+ T cells sorted from blood, taken in a trial of the OX40 agonist ivuxolimab. The CDR3 protein is CATSRDGTSIFPDTQYF. DNA for the CDR3: TGTGCCACCAGCAGAGATGGGACTAGCATCTTCCCAGATACGCAGTATTTT.